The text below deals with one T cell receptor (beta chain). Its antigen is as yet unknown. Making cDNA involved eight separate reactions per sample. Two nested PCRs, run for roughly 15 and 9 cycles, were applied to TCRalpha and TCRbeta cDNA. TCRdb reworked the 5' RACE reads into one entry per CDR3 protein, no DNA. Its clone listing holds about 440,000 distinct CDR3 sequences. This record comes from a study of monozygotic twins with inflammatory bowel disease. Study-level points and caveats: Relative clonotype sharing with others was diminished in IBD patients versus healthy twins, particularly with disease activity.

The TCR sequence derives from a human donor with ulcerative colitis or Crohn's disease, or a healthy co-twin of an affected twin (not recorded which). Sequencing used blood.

CDR3 in amino acids: CASSSSGNEQFF. The chain carries TRBV28 and TRBJ2-1. The CDR3 spans 12 residues. The V gene's germline CDR1 is MDHEN and CDR2 SYDVKM.